What follows describes a single T cell receptor (beta chain). Its antigen is undetermined. The sample comes from a study of graft-versus-host responses after intestinal transplantation. Turning to the study itself: Each of the recipients got a multivisceral, liver-intestinal, or isolated intestinal transplant. Following induction with anti-thymocyte globulin, all recipients were given tacrolimus and steroids for around three years.

Libraries were prepared by immunoSEQ multiplex PCR; TCRdb keeps only in-frame clonotypes and omits some of them. The profile shows over 70,000 clones, around 90% of them singletons. CDR3 length: 11 residues. Trimming shortened V by 3 bases and J by 7 bases, and 9 bases separated the two germline ends. Germline CDR1 is SQVTM and CDR2 is ANQGSEA. Overall study results and limits: Marrow from the recipient contained GvH clones, some of which had appeared first in ileum or blood. Circulating GvH clones peaking coincided with falling HvG clones soon after transplant.

The sequenced sample was unstimulated CD8+ T cells sorted from spleen or lymph node cells, obtained before transplant. The receptor was isolated from a human donor who was the organ donor for an intestinal transplant. The chain couples TRBV29-1 to TRBJ1-2, with a possible D match to TRBD1 (6 bases). The CDR3 loop reads CSVEGGPGYTF. CDR3 sequence (DNA): TGCAGCGTTGAGGGGGGGCCTGGCTACACCTTC.